The 9 T cell receptor beta chains below all came from one sample that was sequenced in a study of T cells of healthy individuals. MiXCR was run by TCRdb on the 5' RACE reads, yielding one entry per CDR3 protein. Here the sample spans approximately 50,000 distinct CDR3 sequences, roughly 14% being singletons. The receptors shown here come from a human donor in good health.

This clonotype was picked up many times. The rearrangement uses TRBV9 and TRBJ1-1; a possible D gene is TRBD1 (5 bases). Trimming shortened V by 2 bases and J by 2 bases, and 10 bases separated the two germline ends. The CDR3 is 14 amino acids. Germline lookup yields CDR1 SGDLS and CDR2 YYNGEE. The CDR3 region has the DNA TGTGCCAGCAGCGTCGGGACGGTAAACACTGAAGCTTTCTTT. This encodes CASSVGTVNTEAFF.

This clonotype showed up just a few times. This chain joins TRBV7-2 and TRBJ2-7, with D unresolved. The CDR3 loop spans 13 amino acids. The V end lost 3 bases, the J end lost 4 bases, and 10 bases lay between the germline ends. Germline CDR1 SGHTA, CDR2 FQGNSA. CDR3 amino acids: CASSFKPEYEQYF. In DNA, the CDR3 is TGTGCCAGCAGCTTCAAGCCTGAATACGAGCAGTACTTC.

Many counts were recorded for this clonotype. The chain links TRBV28 to TRBJ2-6; D is possibly TRBD2 (6 bases). Germline CDR1 reads MDHEN; CDR2 reads SYDVKM. Trimming took off 3 bases at V and 1 base at J, with 10 bases between the two ends. CDR3 length: 16 amino acids. The CDR3 here is CASSFIGGSGANVLTF. The CDR3 DNA sequence: TGTGCCAGCAGTTTTATCGGGGGATCTGGGGCCAACGTCCTGACTTTC.

This clonotype has at least ten counts. V is TRBV20-1 and J is TRBJ2-3; TRBD2 aligns across 9 bases. This CDR3 comprises 17 residues. Germline trimming cut 6 bases from V and 0 bases from J; bases unmatched to any gene: 13. Looked up from germline, CDR1 is DFQATT and CDR2 is SNEGSKA (reference sequence). The CDR3 DNA follows: TGCAGTGCCCGGACCCCTAGCGGGATGGTGAGCACAGATACGCAGTATTTT. Its translation is CSARTPSGMVSTDTQYF.

This clonotype was counted at least ten times. The chain uses TRBV7-9 and TRBJ2-4; 7 bases agree with TRBD1. V shed 1 base, J shed 4 bases, and the junction held 10 bases outside the gene matches. This CDR3 has 17 amino acids. CDR1 SEHNR and CDR2 FQNEAQ come from the germline V gene (reference sequence). The CDR3 protein is CASSLDGRGQLKNIQYF. As DNA, the CDR3 is TGTGCCAGCAGCTTAGATGGCCGGGGACAGCTAAAAAACATTCAGTACTTC.

V usage is TRBV11-2 and J usage is TRBJ1-1; no clear D. V lost 5 bases, J lost 8 bases, and 18 bases lay in between. Germline lookup yields CDR1 SGHAT and CDR2 FQNNGV. The CDR3 spans 14 residues. In nucleotides, the CDR3 is TGTGCCAGCAGCCTCCCATATTCTCAACGGGAAGCTTTCTTT. It encodes CASSLPYSQREAFF.

This clonotype was seen more than once but under ten times. The V and J genes are TRBV6-5 and TRBJ1-6; perhaps TRBD1 as D (5 bases). Germline V gene data show CDR1 as MNHEY and CDR2 as SVGAGI. The CDR3 runs 15 residues. V lost 5 bases and J lost 3, with 11 bases in between. The CDR3 nucleotides read TGTGCCAGCAGTCCTCCGGGACTCTATAATTCACCCCTCCACTTT. Protein sequence: CASSPPGLYNSPLHF.

The table lists this clonotype with a few counts. The chain is built from TRBV15 and TRBJ1-5; the D is unclear. Germline V gene data show CDR1 as LNHNV and CDR2 as YYDKDF (reference sequence). The CDR3 covers 15 residues. V was clipped by 0 bases and J by 9 bases, with 15 bases between them. Written as DNA, the CDR3 is TGTGCCACCAGCAGAGATAGAAACCCCCCATGGCCCCAGCATTTT. Its protein product is CATSRDRNPPWPQHF.

This clonotype came up many times. The chain has TRBV5-4 and TRBJ1-5; D remains ambiguous. This CDR3 contains 15 residues. V was shortened by 0 bases and J by 3 bases, with 10 bases between the two germline ends. Germline CDR1 and CDR2: SGHNT and YYREEE (reference sequence). The CDR3 spells CASSLEPQANQPQHF. CDR3 DNA sequence: TGTGCCAGCAGCTTGGAGCCACAAGCCAATCAGCCCCAGCATTTT. Based on the CDR3 plus reference TRBV5-4 and TRBJ1-5, the full variable domain is ETGVTQSPTHLIKTRGQQVTLRCSSQSGHNTVSWYQQALGQGPQFIFQYYREEENGRGNFPPRFSGLQFPNYSSELNVNALELDDSALYLCASSLEPQANQPQHFGDGTRLSIL.